These 16 T cell receptor beta chains came from one sample sequenced in a study of blood T cell repertoires in COVID-19. Profiling relied on immunoSEQ multiplex PCR, and the TCRdb table lists in-frame clones only, not all of them. The sample shows 150,000 or so clones, about 85% of them seen only once. Specimen: peripheral blood. The receptors derive from a woman between 50 and 59 years old with COVID-19, enrolled during active disease.

The V and J genes are TRBV10-3 and TRBJ2-2; 7 positions match TRBD1. V lost 6 bases to trimming and J lost 3 bases; unmatched junction nucleotides: 10. The length of the CDR3 is 16 residues. CDR1 and CDR2 from the germline V gene are ENHRY and SYGVKD. CDR3 nucleotide sequence: TGTGCCATCAGGAGGACAGGCCCGCTATACACCGGGGAGCTGTTTTTT. Amino acid sequence: CAIRRTGPLYTGELFF.

The chain employs TRBV29-1 and TRBJ2-3, with 12 bases matching TRBD2. The CDR3 runs 14 residues. J lost 4 bases, V lost 7 bases, and 6 bases had no gene match. The germline CDR1 and CDR2 sequences are SQVTM and ANQGSEA. The CDR3 DNA sequence: TGCAGCGATTCACTAGCGGGGGGCGCAGATACGCAGTATTTT. It specifies CSDSLAGGADTQYF.

The chain uses TRBV7-3 and TRBJ2-2; possibly TRBD2 for D (6 bases). This CDR3 is built from 15 residues. V was clipped by 5 bases and J by 0 bases, with 10 bases between them. Germline assignment: CDR1 SGHTA and CDR2 FQGTGA. CDR3 loop: CASSRGLPNTGELFF. CDR3 sequence (DNA): TGTGCCAGCAGCAGAGGACTACCGAACACCGGGGAGCTGTTTTTT.

This clone was detected a few times. The chain is built from TRBV3-1 (or the pseudogene TRBV3-2) and TRBJ1-5, with no clear D. Germline CDR1 LGHDT, CDR2 YNNKEL (reference sequence). The CDR3 contains 14 residues. Deletions cut 3 bases from V and 0 bases from J, with 6 bases between. In DNA form, the CDR3 reads TGTGCCAGCAGCCAGGGCGATAGCAATCAGCCCCAGCATTTT. This gives the protein CASSQGDSNQPQHF.

This chain uses TRBV2 with TRBJ2-7, with TRBD2 as a possible D gene (5 bases). This CDR3 spans 13 amino acids. Germline assignment: CDR1 SNHLY and CDR2 FYNNEI. Trimming took off 7 bases at V and 0 bases at J, with 10 bases between the two ends. CDR3 DNA: TGTGCCAGCAACCTCGGAGGCTCCTACGAGCAGTACTTC. Translated: CASNLGGSYEQYF.

This CDR3 reads CASSPRVSGQGYEQYF. Here the CDR3 DNA reads TGTGCCAGCTCACCACGAGTATCAGGACAGGGTTACGAGCAGTACTTC. The rearrangement links TRBV18 to TRBJ2-7; TRBD1 aligns across 8 bases. Germline V gives CDR1 KGHSH, CDR2 LQKENI. With 1 base clipped from V and 4 bases from J, the junction kept 9 bases outside the gene matches. This CDR3 is built from 16 residues.

About this clone itself: The sample carries other DNA sequences with the same CDR3. The chain couples TRBV7-9 to TRBJ1-5; D is possibly TRBD1 (5 bases). The germline V gene encodes CDR1 SEHNR and CDR2 FQNEAQ (reference sequence). CDR3 length: 13 amino acids. Trimming left V 5 bases short and J 4 bases short, with 9 bases between. The CDR3 protein is CASSRGANQPQHF. CDR3 nucleotides: TGTGCCAGCAGCCGCGGGGCAAATCAGCCCCAGCATTTT.

The chain links TRBV4-1 to TRBJ1-6; 8 nucleotides align to TRBD1. The V segment lost 8 bases and the J segment 10 bases; nucleotides outside the gene matches: 13. The CDR3 length is 15 residues. Germline-derived CDR1 and CDR2 are MGHRA and YSYEKL. The CDR3 DNA is TGCGCCAGCGAGAAGAGGACAGGGATAGGATCACCCCTCCACTTT. Translating gives CASEKRTGIGSPLHF.

V and J are TRBV7-6 and TRBJ2-2, with D possibly TRBD2 on 6 matching bases. The CDR3 totals 15 residues. Germline CDR1 is SGHVS and CDR2 is FNYEAQ. V was clipped by 2 bases and J by 6 bases, with 13 bases between them. In DNA form, the CDR3 reads TGTGCCAGCAGCTTACGAGGCGGGGACCCCGGGGAGCTGTTTTTT. It specifies CASSLRGGDPGELFF.

This clone was recorded once. The chain carries TRBV6-5 and TRBJ2-2; D is unresolved. This CDR3 is built from 13 residues. V was clipped by 7 bases and J by 1 base, with 7 bases between them. CDR1 is MNHEY and CDR2 is SVGAGI in the germline V gene. In DNA form, the CDR3 reads TGTGCCAGCATCGCAGGGAACACCGGGGAGCTGTTTTTT. Amino acids: CASIAGNTGELFF.

The J gene is TRBJ2-1, the V gene TRBV20-1; D uncertain. This CDR3 spans 10 amino acids. V gave up 3 bases and J gave up 10 bases, with 7 bases separating them. The germline CDR1 and CDR2 sequences are DFQATT and SNEGSKA (reference sequence). This CDR3 is CSASREEQFF. CDR3 nucleotides: TGCAGTGCTAGCCGTGAGGAGCAGTTCTTC.

In its sample, this clone was seen once. The chain combines TRBV6-2 or TRBV6-3 with TRBJ2-5; 13 nucleotides align to TRBD2. CDR1 MNHEY and CDR2 SVGEGT come from the germline V gene. J was trimmed by 3 bases and V by 2 bases; bases with no gene match: 12. This CDR3 is 19 amino acids long. CDR3 bases: TGTGCCAGCAGTTACCCCACCCGGACTAGCGGGAGATATAAAGAGACCCAGTACTTC. Translating it yields CASSYPTRTSGRYKETQYF.

This clone was detected only once. The chain is built from TRBV7-2 and TRBJ1-4; weak D call: TRBD1 (6 bases). The CDR3 extends over 14 amino acids. V lost 11 bases and J 8 bases, leaving 21 bases between the germline ends. Germline V gene sequence: CDR1 SGHTA, CDR2 FQGNSA. The CDR3 loop is CASLGQGSGEKLFF. CDR3 DNA: TGTGCCTCTCTAGGGCAGGGGTCGGGGGAAAAACTGTTTTTT.

The chain uses TRBV9 and TRBJ2-2; 12 bases are shared with TRBD2. Trimming removed 4 bases from V and 6 bases from J; junction bases left unmatched: 4. The CDR3 runs to 15 residues. From germline, CDR1 is SGDLS and CDR2 YYNGEE. The CDR3 DNA sequence: TGTGCCAGCAGCCCTAGCGGGGGGGCGGCCGGGGAGCTGTTTTTT. Translating it yields CASSPSGGAAGELFF.

The chain employs TRBV5-6 and TRBJ1-5, with D possibly matching TRBD1 (5 bases). The CDR3 is 15 amino acids. Per germline, CDR1 SGHDT and CDR2 YYEEEE. V lost 7 bases and J 1 base, leaving 15 bases between the germline ends. This chain's CDR3 is CASCWRGTSNQPQHF. In DNA form, the CDR3 reads TGTGCCAGCTGCTGGAGGGGCACCAGCAATCAGCCCCAGCATTTT.

A single count supports this clone. The chain employs TRBV5-4 and TRBJ2-3; perhaps TRBD2 as D (6 bases). V shed 2 bases and J shed 1 base, with 17 bases lying between them. CDR3 length: 17 amino acids. Germline loops: CDR1 SGHNT, CDR2 YYREEE (reference sequence). CDR3 region: CASSFSGKGGGTDTQYF. CDR3 DNA sequence: TGTGCCAGCAGCTTTTCCGGGAAAGGAGGGGGCACAGATACGCAGTATTTT.